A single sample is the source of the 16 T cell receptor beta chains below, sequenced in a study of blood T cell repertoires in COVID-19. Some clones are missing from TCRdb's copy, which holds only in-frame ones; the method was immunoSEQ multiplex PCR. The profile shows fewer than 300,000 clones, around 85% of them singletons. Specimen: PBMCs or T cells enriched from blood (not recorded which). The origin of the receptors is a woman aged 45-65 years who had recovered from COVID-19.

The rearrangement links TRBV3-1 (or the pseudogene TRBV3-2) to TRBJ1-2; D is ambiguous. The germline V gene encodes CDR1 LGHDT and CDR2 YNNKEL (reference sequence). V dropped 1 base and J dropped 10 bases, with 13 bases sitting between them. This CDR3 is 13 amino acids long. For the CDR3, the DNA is TGTGCCAGCAGCCAAGTATCGGGGTACGACTACACCTTC. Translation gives CASSQVSGYDYTF.

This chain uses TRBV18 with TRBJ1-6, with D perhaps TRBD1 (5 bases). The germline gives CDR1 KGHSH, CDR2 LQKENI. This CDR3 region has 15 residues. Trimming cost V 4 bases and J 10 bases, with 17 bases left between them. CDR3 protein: CASSRDTGLDSPLHF. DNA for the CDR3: TGTGCCAGCTCACGGGATACAGGTCTAGACTCACCCCTCCACTTT.

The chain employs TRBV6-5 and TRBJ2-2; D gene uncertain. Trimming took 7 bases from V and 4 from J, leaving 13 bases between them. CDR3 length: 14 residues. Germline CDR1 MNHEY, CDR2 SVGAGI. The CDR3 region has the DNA TGTGCCAGCACCCCCGACCCGGGCACCGGGGAGCTGTTTTTT. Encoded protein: CASTPDPGTGELFF.

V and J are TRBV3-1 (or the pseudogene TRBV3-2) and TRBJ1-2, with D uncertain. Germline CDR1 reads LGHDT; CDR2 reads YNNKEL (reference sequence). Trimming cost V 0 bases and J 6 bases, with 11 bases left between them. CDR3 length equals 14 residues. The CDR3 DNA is TGTGCCAGCAGCCAAGAATTAGGGAGGCATGGCTACACCTTC. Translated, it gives CASSQELGRHGYTF.

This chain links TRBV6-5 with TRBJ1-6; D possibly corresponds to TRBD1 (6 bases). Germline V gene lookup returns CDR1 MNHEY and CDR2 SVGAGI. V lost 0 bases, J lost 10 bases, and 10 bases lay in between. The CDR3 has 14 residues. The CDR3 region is CASSYSTGQSPLHF. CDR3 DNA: TGTGCCAGCAGTTACTCGACAGGCCAGTCACCCCTCCACTTT.

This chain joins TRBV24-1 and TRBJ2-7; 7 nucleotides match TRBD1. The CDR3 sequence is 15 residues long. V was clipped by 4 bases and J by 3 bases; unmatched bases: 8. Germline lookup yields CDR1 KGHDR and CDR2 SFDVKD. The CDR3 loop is CATSDTTGQDYEQYF. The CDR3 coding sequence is TGTGCCACCAGTGACACCACCGGACAGGACTACGAGCAGTACTTC.

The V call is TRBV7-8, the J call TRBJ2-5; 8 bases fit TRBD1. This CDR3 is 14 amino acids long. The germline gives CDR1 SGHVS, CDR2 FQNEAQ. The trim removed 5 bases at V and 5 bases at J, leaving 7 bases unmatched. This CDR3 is CASSPSGGPETQYF. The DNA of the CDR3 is TGTGCCAGCAGCCCTTCAGGGGGCCCGGAGACCCAGTACTTC.

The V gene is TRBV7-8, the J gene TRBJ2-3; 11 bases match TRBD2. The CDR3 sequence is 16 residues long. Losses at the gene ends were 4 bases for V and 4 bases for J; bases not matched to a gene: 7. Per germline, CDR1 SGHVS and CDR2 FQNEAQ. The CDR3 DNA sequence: TGTGCCAGCAGCTCTATCCTAGCGGGAGGCTCAGATACGCAGTATTTT. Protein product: CASSSILAGGSDTQYF. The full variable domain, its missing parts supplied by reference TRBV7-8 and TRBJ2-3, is GAGVSQSPRYKVAKRGQDVALRCDPISGHVSLFWYQQALGQGPEFLTYFQNEAQLDKSGLPSDRFFAERPEGSVSTLKIQRTQQEDSAVYLCASSSILAGGSDTQYFGPGTRLTVL.

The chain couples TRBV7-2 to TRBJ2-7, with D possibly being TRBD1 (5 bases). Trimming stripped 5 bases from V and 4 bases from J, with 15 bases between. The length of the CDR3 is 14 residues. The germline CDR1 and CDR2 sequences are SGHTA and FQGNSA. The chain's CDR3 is CASSLSWGKYEQYF. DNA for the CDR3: TGTGCCAGCAGCCTTAGTTGGGGCAAGTACGAGCAGTACTTC.

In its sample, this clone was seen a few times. In DNA form, the CDR3 reads TGTGCCAGTATCCGCACTAGCGGGAGGGCCAGTGGGGAGCTGTTTTTT. It specifies CASIRTSGRASGELFF. This chain links TRBV19 with TRBJ2-2; 13 bases line up with TRBD2. The CDR3 covers 16 residues. The V segment lost 7 bases and the J segment 8 bases; nucleotides outside the gene matches: 10. The germline V gene has CDR1 LNHDA and CDR2 SQIVND (reference sequence).

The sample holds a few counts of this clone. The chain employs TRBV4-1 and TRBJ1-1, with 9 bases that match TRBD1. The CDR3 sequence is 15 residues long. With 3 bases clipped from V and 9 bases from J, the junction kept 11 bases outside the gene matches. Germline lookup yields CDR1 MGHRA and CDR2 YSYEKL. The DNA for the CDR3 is TGCGCCAGCAGCCATCTCACCGGGACAGGGTCCCAAGCTTTCTTT. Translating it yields CASSHLTGTGSQAFF.

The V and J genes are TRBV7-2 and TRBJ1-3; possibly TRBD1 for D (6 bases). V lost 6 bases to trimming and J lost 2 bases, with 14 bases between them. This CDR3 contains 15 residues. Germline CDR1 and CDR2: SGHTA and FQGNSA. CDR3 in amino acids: CASRDRAGAGNTIYF. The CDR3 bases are TGTGCCAGCAGGGATCGGGCAGGGGCTGGAAACACCATATATTTT.

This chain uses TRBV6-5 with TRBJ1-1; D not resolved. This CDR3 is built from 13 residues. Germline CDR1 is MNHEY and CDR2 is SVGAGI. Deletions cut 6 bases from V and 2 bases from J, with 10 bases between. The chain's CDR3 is CASRPRGNTEAFF. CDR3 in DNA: TGTGCCAGCAGGCCCCGGGGAAACACTGAAGCTTTCTTT.

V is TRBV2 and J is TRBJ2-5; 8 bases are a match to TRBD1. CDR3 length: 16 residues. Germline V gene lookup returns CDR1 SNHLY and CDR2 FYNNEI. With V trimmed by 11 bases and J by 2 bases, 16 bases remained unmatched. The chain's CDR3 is CAALVASGTGQETQYF. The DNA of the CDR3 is TGTGCCGCCTTGGTGGCCTCGGGGACAGGACAAGAGACCCAGTACTTC.

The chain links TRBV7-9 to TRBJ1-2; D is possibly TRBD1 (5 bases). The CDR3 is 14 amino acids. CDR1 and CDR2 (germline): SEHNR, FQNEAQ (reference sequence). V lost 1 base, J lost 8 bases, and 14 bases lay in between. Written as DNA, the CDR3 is TGTGCCAGCAGCTTAGAGACAGCAACGGTCGGCTACACCTTC. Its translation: CASSLETATVGYTF. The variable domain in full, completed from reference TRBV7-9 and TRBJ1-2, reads DTGVSQNPRHKITKRGQNVTFRCDPISEHNRLYWYRQTLGQGPEFLTYFQNEAQLEKSRLLSDRFSAERPKGSFSTLEIQRTEQGDSAMYLCASSLETATVGYTFGSGTRLTVV.

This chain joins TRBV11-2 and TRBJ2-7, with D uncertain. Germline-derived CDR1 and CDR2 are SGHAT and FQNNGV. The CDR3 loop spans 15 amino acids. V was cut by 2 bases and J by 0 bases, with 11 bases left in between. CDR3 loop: CASSLNRRSSYEQYF. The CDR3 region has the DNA TGTGCCAGCAGCTTAAACCGGAGAAGCTCCTACGAGCAGTACTTC.